This T cell receptor beta chain was recovered during a study of OX40 agonist ivuxolimab in advanced cancers. The assay was immunoSEQ multiplex PCR, and TCRdb's table has in-frame clones only and misses some. The sample shows about 110,000 clones, under 95% of them seen only once. There are a few counts of this clone. The antigen is undetermined. Study results and caveats: Both blood CD4+ and CD8+ T cells showed clonal growth by week 6 at 0.1 to 3.0 mg/kg.

Trimming left V 4 bases short and J 2 bases short, with 3 bases between. This CDR3 is built from 11 residues. The germline CDR1 and CDR2 sequences are MNHNY and SVGAGI (reference sequence). V gene TRBV6-6 combines with J gene TRBJ2-7; D gene uncertain. This sequence was found in an adult with an advanced solid tumor such as melanoma, head and neck, liver or kidney cancer. Sequenced material: CD4+ or CD8+ T cells sorted from blood, taken in a trial of the OX40 agonist ivuxolimab. CDR3 region: CASSSAYEQYF. For the CDR3, the DNA is TGTGCCAGCAGTTCCGCCTACGAGCAGTACTTC.